This entry is about one T cell receptor (beta chain). The table came from immunoSEQ multiplex PCR; TCRdb's copy has only in-frame clones and leaves some out. Here the sample spans approximately 1,500,000 clones, 95% to 99% being singletons. These data belong to a study of shared clonotypes between healthy human individuals. Germline assignment: CDR1 SGHDT and CDR2 YYEEEE. With 1 base removed from V and 3 bases from J, the gap between germline ends came to 20 bases. The CDR3 is 17 amino acids. This clonotype was obtained from a man aged 25 to 40 in good health. The sequenced sample was naive CD4+ T cells sorted from blood. Subset noted: CD45RA+ positively selected. The V gene is TRBV5-6, the J gene TRBJ2-7; perhaps TRBD2 as D (5 bases). CDR3 bases: TGTGCCAGCAGCTTGCGAAGTAAGTTAGCGTGGTTCTACGAGCAGTACTTC. It is translated as CASSLRSKLAWFYEQYF.